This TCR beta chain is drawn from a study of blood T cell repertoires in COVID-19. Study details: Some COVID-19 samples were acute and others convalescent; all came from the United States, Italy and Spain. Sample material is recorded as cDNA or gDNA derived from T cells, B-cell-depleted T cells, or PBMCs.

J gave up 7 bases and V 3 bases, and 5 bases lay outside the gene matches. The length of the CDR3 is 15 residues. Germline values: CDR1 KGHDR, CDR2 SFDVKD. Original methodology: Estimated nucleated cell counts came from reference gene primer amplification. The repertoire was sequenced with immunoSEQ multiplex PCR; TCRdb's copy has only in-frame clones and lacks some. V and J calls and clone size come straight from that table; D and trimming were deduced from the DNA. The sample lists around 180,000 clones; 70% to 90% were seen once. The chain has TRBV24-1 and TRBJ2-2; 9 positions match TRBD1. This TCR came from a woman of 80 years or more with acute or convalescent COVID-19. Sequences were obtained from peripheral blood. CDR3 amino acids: CATSDPGTGIGELFF. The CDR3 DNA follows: TGTGCCACCAGTGATCCCGGGACAGGGATCGGGGAGCTGTTTTTT.